A selection of T cell receptor beta chains follows, all from one sample in a study of early T cells in non-severe SARS-CoV-2 infection. TCRdb re-derived calls from the 5' RACE reads in MiXCR, one entry per CDR3 protein. This table holds some 96,000 distinct CDR3 sequences, roughly an eighth found once. The sample taken for sequencing was whole blood. The receptor source for this set is an adult who was a healthcare worker with PCR-confirmed SARS-CoV-2 infection or an uninfected control (not recorded which). The CDR3 runs from the conserved cysteine through the conserved F or W. Fields, in order: V gene, clone size, D gene, J gene, CDR3 protein, CDR3 DNA. A D gene is named only where the DNA matches it firmly. The size entry is marked missing in some rows and otherwise reads once, few, many or a size class.

>TRBV3-1|many|TRBD2|TRBJ2-1
CASSRTSGGREQFF
TGTGCCAGCAGCCGAACTAGCGGGGGGCGTGAGCAGTTCTTC
>TRBV18|many|NA|TRBJ2-7
CASSPIPPGSSYEQYF
TGTGCCAGCTCACCAATCCCCCCAGGGAGCTCCTACGAGCAGTACTTC
>TRBV19|NA|TRBD1|TRBJ2-3
CASSMGTGGRDTQYF
TGTGCCAGTAGTATGGGGACAGGGGGCCGGGATACGCAGTATTTT
>TRBV5-1|NA|NA|TRBJ1-1
CASSLNNLNTEAFF
TGCGCCAGCAGCTTGAACAACCTGAACACTGAAGCTTTCTTT
>TRBV7-9|few|TRBD1|TRBJ2-3
CASSKDRGPDTQYF
TGTGCCAGCAGTAAGGACAGGGGGCCAGATACGCAGTATTTT
>TRBV7-8|NA|NA|TRBJ2-2
CASSLPLGNTGELFF
TGTGCCAGCAGCTTACCCCTGGGTAACACCGGGGAGCTGTTTTTT
>TRBV28|few|TRBD1|TRBJ2-7
CASSPYGTGISEQYF
TGTGCCAGCAGTCCGTACGGGACAGGGATTTCCGAGCAGTACTTC
>TRBV7-2|few|TRBD2|TRBJ2-3
CASSIRLAGGLGTDTQYF
TGTGCCAGCAGCATTAGACTAGCGGGGGGGCTTGGAACAGATACGCAGTATTTT
>TRBV9|NA|NA|TRBJ2-1
CASNNNGAPLPYNEQFF
TGTGCCAGCAACAACAACGGGGCTCCACTACCCTACAATGAGCAGTTCTTC
>TRBV5-6|many|NA|TRBJ2-2
CASSRLGPTGELFF
TGTGCCAGCAGTCGGTTAGGACCCACCGGGGAGCTGTTTTTT
>TRBV6-2/TRBV6-3|NA|NA|TRBJ1-1
CASSVGTEAFF
TGTGCCAGCAGCGTTGGCACTGAAGCTTTCTTT
>TRBV2|NA|NA|TRBJ1-5
CASSGSGLDQPQHF
TGTGCCAGCAGTGGTTCCGGGTTGGATCAGCCCCAGCATTTT
>TRBV5-6|few|NA|TRBJ1-5
CASSLGQVGNQPQHF
TGTGCCAGCAGCTTGGGGCAGGTCGGCAATCAGCCCCAGCATTTT
>TRBV12-3/TRBV12-4|many|TRBD1|TRBJ1-1
CASRPGGITEAFF
TGTGCCAGCAGACCAGGGGGAATTACTGAAGCTTTCTTT
>TRBV5-6|NA|NA|TRBJ1-4
CASSTDRSEKLFF
TGTGCCAGCAGTACGGACAGATCTGAAAAACTGTTTTTT
>TRBV5-1|NA|TRBD1|TRBJ1-5
CASSPTGQGEGQPQHF
TGCGCCAGCAGCCCTACGGGACAGGGCGAGGGTCAGCCCCAGCATTTT
>TRBV12-3/TRBV12-4|many|NA|TRBJ2-1
CARKPGYEQFF
TGTGCCAGGAAACCCGGGTATGAGCAGTTCTTC
>TRBV11-2|many|NA|TRBJ2-1
CASSLVGYEQFF
TGTGCCAGCAGCTTAGTTGGGTATGAGCAGTTCTTC
>TRBV29-1|once|TRBD1|TRBJ1-1
CSVDQTGPSTEAFF
TGCAGCGTTGACCAGACAGGGCCGAGTACTGAAGCTTTCTTT
>TRBV29-1|NA|NA|TRBJ2-3
CSVIMVLFTDTQYF
TGCAGCGTCATCATGGTCCTTTTCACAGATACGCAGTATTTT
>TRBV10-3|few|NA|TRBJ1-1
CAISESWDTEAFF
TGTGCCATCAGTGAGTCATGGGACACTGAAGCTTTCTTT
>TRBV6-6|NA|NA|TRBJ2-5
CASSFRGGGEETQYF
TGTGCCAGCAGCTTCCGGGGAGGGGGGGAAGAGACCCAGTACTTC
>TRBV29-1|NA|NA|TRBJ1-1
CSAQQGVETEAFF
TGCAGCGCTCAACAGGGAGTGGAAACTGAAGCTTTCTTT
>TRBV28|few|NA|TRBJ1-1
CASSLLRNEAFF
TGTGCCAGCAGTTTACTGAGGAATGAAGCTTTCTTT
>TRBV2|NA|TRBD2|TRBJ2-7
CASSKSGGSSYEQYF
TGTGCCAGCAGCAAATCGGGGGGGAGCTCCTACGAGCAGTACTTC
>TRBV29-1|NA|NA|TRBJ2-4
CSGTGTASAKNIQYF
TGCAGCGGAACCGGGACCGCTTCAGCCAAAAACATTCAGTACTTC
>TRBV10-2|many|NA|TRBJ2-1
CASSESSWYREFF
TGCGCCAGCAGTGAGTCGTCCTGGTACAGGGAGTTCTTC
>TRBV4-2|many|NA|TRBJ2-3
CASSQGSSSSSRDTQYF
TGTGCCAGCAGCCAAGGAAGCTCCAGCTCTAGTCGAGATACGCAGTATTTT
>TRBV3-1|NA|TRBD1|TRBJ2-3
CASSPRDRGTDTQYF
TGTGCCAGCAGCCCCCGGGACAGGGGCACAGATACGCAGTATTTT
>TRBV29-1|many|NA|TRBJ2-1
CSVEGRGNNEQFF
TGCAGCGTTGAAGGCCGAGGGAACAATGAGCAGTTCTTC
>TRBV7-9|many|NA|TRBJ1-3
CASSLMLSGNTIYF
TGTGCCAGCAGCTTAATGCTAAGTGGAAACACCATATATTTT
>TRBV29-1|NA|NA|TRBJ2-5
CSVDVGPFQETQYF
TGCAGCGTTGATGTTGGGCCGTTTCAAGAGACCCAGTACTTC
>TRBV7-6|many|TRBD1|TRBJ1-2
CASSLNPYGTGVNYGYTF
TGTGCCAGCAGCTTAAATCCCTACGGGACAGGGGTTAACTATGGCTACACCTTC
>TRBV27|many|TRBD1|TRBJ1-1
CASSLRDRRTEAFF
TGTGCCAGCAGTCTCCGGGACAGAAGAACTGAAGCTTTCTTT
>TRBV5-6|NA|TRBD2|TRBJ2-2
CASSSRRGLAGSPTGELFF
TGTGCCAGCAGCTCCCGGAGGGGACTAGCGGGGAGCCCCACCGGGGAGCTGTTTTTT
>TRBV11-2|NA|NA|TRBJ2-5
CASSPTPETQYF
TGTGCCAGCAGCCCGACTCCTGAGACCCAGTACTTC
>TRBV19|few|NA|TRBJ2-7
CASSTRDGYEQYF
TGTGCCAGTAGCACCCGGGACGGCTACGAGCAGTACTTC
>TRBV4-3|many|NA|TRBJ2-1
CASSQSQAGALGYNEQFF
TGCGCCAGCAGCCAAAGTCAGGCGGGGGCGTTGGGATACAATGAGCAGTTCTTC
>TRBV20-1|few|TRBD1|TRBJ2-3
CSARDPGQRTDTQYF
TGCAGTGCTAGAGATCCGGGACAGAGGACGGATACGCAGTATTTT
>TRBV5-4|many|NA|TRBJ1-5
CASSLFPGSNQPQHF
TGTGCCAGCAGCTTGTTTCCGGGTAGCAATCAGCCCCAGCATTTT
>TRBV29-1|few|NA|TRBJ2-1
CSVGAAYNEQFF
TGCAGCGTTGGGGCAGCTTACAATGAGCAGTTCTTC
>TRBV12-2|few|NA|TRBJ1-1
CASRLVVPRGNTEAFF
TGTGCAAGTCGCTTAGTGGTTCCGAGGGGAAACACTGAAGCTTTCTTT
>TRBV9|few|NA|TRBJ2-6
CASSRRTLVTNVLTF
TGTGCCAGCAGCCGAAGAACCCTCGTAACGAACGTCCTGACTTTC
>TRBV5-1|NA|NA|TRBJ1-6
CASSLRGEKLGSPLHF
TGCGCCAGCAGCTTACGGGGCGAAAAATTGGGGTCACCCCTCCACTTT
>TRBV9|few|NA|TRBJ2-7
CASSVVAQSYEQYF
TGTGCCAGCAGCGTAGTAGCCCAATCCTACGAGCAGTACTTC
>TRBV4-1|few|NA|TRBJ2-1
CASSPMGAVYNEQFF
TGCGCCAGCAGCCCCATGGGGGCAGTTTACAATGAGCAGTTCTTC
>TRBV11-2|many|NA|TRBJ2-7
CARCSGPRPGEQYF
TGTGCCAGATGTTCGGGTCCCCGTCCTGGAGAGCAGTACTTC
>TRBV6-6|many|TRBD2|TRBJ2-7
CASSSAGVSSYEQYF
TGTGCCAGCAGTTCAGCGGGGGTCTCCTCCTACGAGCAGTACTTC
>TRBV9|few|TRBD1|TRBJ1-1
CASTRQGGTEAFF
TGTGCCAGCACCCGACAGGGAGGAACTGAAGCTTTCTTT